These 17 T cell receptor beta chains share one sample of origin, sequenced in a study of blood T cells in healthy people across ages. PCR was performed a second time for about 7 to 11 cycles using a sample-barcoded 5' primer and a J-beta primer mix. TCRdb re-called the 5' RACE reads through MiXCR, storing one row per CDR3 protein. Of around 1,000,000 distinct CDR3 sequences in the sample, roughly 24% were seen once. This sample was shared with a second study, whose subject was T cells of mothers and their children.

The specimen sequenced was blood. The receptors here all came from a girl aged 2-15 years in good health.

This sequence joins TRBV11-1 and TRBJ2-1; D is unresolved. Judging by the DNA end, TRBJ2-5 fits better; the J call may be wrong. The CDR3 runs 14 residues. In germline, CDR1 is SGHAT, CDR2 FQDESV (reference sequence). CDR3 protein: CASSPPPWVETQYF. The CDR3 bases are TGTGCCAGCAGCCCCCCTCCCTGGGTGGAGACCCAGTACTTC.

V gene TRBV10-3 combines with J gene TRBJ2-7; maybe TRBD2 (6 bases). The V end lost 2 bases, the J end lost 5 bases, and 19 bases lay between the germline ends. The CDR3 is 16 residues long. The germline gives CDR1 ENHRY, CDR2 SYGVKD. This CDR3 is CAISETLQEGKDEQYF. CDR3 DNA sequence: TGTGCCATCAGTGAGACCCTCCAGGAGGGGAAGGACGAGCAGTACTTC.

V usage is TRBV6-1 and J usage is TRBJ2-3; 7 bases agree with TRBD1. The CDR3 runs to 15 residues. V lost 4 bases and J lost 2; bases outside the gene matches: 6. CDR1 and CDR2 from the germline V gene are MNHNS and SASEGT. The CDR3 nucleotides are TGTGCCAGCAGTGTAACAGGGGTAATCACAGATACGCAGTATTTT. Translating it yields CASSVTGVITDTQYF.

The chain employs TRBV7-8 and TRBJ1-5; D gene unclear. V lost 1 base and J 4 bases, leaving 17 bases between the germline ends. This CDR3 has 17 amino acids. Germline CDR1 and CDR2: SGHVS and FQNEAQ. The CDR3: CASSLVSAGYQNQPQHF. CDR3 bases: TGTGCCAGCAGCTTAGTCTCGGCGGGGTACCAAAATCAGCCCCAGCATTTT.

This clonotype occurred a few times. One junction end does not reproduce the germline sequence, and a read error may be involved. The rearrangement links TRBV5-6 to TRBJ2-3; TRBD2 agrees at 8 bases. Germline V lookup: CDR1 SGHDT, CDR2 YYEEEE. The CDR3 is 15 amino acids. DNA for the CDR3: TGTGCCAGCAGCTCACCCCAAGCGGGGGAAAATACGCAGTACTTT. Protein sequence: CASSSPQAGENTQYF.

This clonotype was counted between two and nine times. The junction and the germline gene differ at one end; a read error may be behind it. V and J are TRBV6-2 or TRBV6-3 and TRBJ2-3, with TRBD2 matching 7 bases. Per the germline V gene, CDR1 is MNHEY and CDR2 is SVGEGT. There are 17 residues in the CDR3. CDR3 nucleotide sequence: TGTGCCAGCAGTTACTCTTTCCTAGCGACTAGCACAGATACGCAGTACTTT. Amino acid sequence: CASSYSFLATSTDTQYF.

This clonotype was counted many times. The chain links TRBV6-2 or TRBV6-3 to TRBJ2-7; D gene uncertain. CDR3 length: 12 residues. The germline CDR1 and CDR2 sequences are MNHEY and SVGEGT. V lost 2 bases and J 2 bases, leaving 4 bases between the germline ends. CDR3 residues: CASSYGTYEQYF. CDR3 DNA: TGTGCCAGCAGTTACGGTACCTACGAGCAGTACTTC.

This clonotype has more than one count but fewer than ten. The chain uses TRBV29-1 and TRBJ1-1, with TRBD1 identical over 7 bases. Germline assignment: CDR1 SQVTM and CDR2 ANQGSEA. V shed 0 bases, J shed 2 bases, and the junction held 12 bases outside the gene matches. CDR3 length equals 17 residues. The CDR3 reads CSVEDPRGGRVNTEAFF. CDR3 nucleotides: TGCAGCGTTGAAGATCCCAGGGGGGGAAGGGTAAACACTGAAGCTTTCTTT. The full variable domain, with the rest looked up from reference TRBV29-1 and TRBJ1-1, is SAVISQKPSRDICQRGTSLTIQCQVDSQVTMMFWYRQQPGQSLTLIATANQGSEATYESGFVIDKFPISRPNLTFSTLTVSNMSPEDSSIYLCSVEDPRGGRVNTEAFFGQGTRLTVV.

This clonotype was picked up a small number of times. At one end, the junction sequence differs from germline, possibly due to a read error. The chain carries TRBV7-9 and TRBJ1-1, with D unresolved. Germline assignment: CDR1 SEHNR and CDR2 FQNEAQ (reference sequence). The CDR3 runs 16 residues. The CDR3 loop reads CASSPRVPRENTEALF. Written as DNA, the CDR3 is TGTGCCAGCAGTCCCCGGGTTCCCCGGGAGAACACTGAAGCTCTCTTT.

Only a few counts were recorded for this clonotype. The V gene is TRBV9, the J gene TRBJ2-5; unclear D gene. V lost 0 bases and J lost 0, with 12 bases in between. Germline values: CDR1 SGDLS, CDR2 YYNGEE. This CDR3 has 16 residues. The CDR3 DNA is TGTGCCAGCAGCGTAGGGCTAACGCTGTACCAAGAGACCCAGTACTTC. This codes for CASSVGLTLYQETQYF.

The chain uses TRBV3-1 and TRBJ1-1; the D gene is possibly TRBD1 (5 bases). CDR3 length equals 15 residues. The V gene lost 0 bases and the J gene lost 6 bases, with 14 bases spanning the gap. The germline gives CDR1 LGHDT, CDR2 YNNKEL (reference sequence). CDR3: CASSQDSVRGAEAFF. DNA of the CDR3: TGTGCCAGCAGCCAAGACTCAGTCCGGGGCGCTGAAGCTTTCTTT.

This clonotype has just a few counts. V gene TRBV24-1 combines with J gene TRBJ2-1, with D maybe TRBD1 (5 bases). The CDR3 extends over 14 amino acids. Germline V gene data show CDR1 as KGHDR and CDR2 as SFDVKD. V lost 8 bases and J 3 bases, leaving 13 bases between the germline ends. For the CDR3, the DNA is TGTGCCACCAAGGGGTCTAGTAACTACAATGAGCAGTTCTTC. Translating it yields CATKGSSNYNEQFF.

This clonotype has only a few counts. V gene TRBV27 combines with J gene TRBJ1-2, with D possibly TRBD1 on 6 matching bases. In germline, CDR1 is MNHEY, CDR2 SMNVEV (reference sequence). The CDR3 consists of 17 residues. V was pared by 6 bases and J by 2 bases, with 22 bases between. The CDR3 loop is CASSRMSPGVSNYGYTF. The DNA of the CDR3 is TGTGCCAGCAGCCGGATGTCCCCAGGGGTGTCAAACTATGGCTACACCTTC.

The V gene is TRBV6-2 or TRBV6-3, the J gene TRBJ1-1; no clear D gene. Trimming shortened V by 5 bases and J by 0 bases, and 16 bases separated the two germline ends. The CDR3 sequence is 16 residues long. CDR1 MNHEY and CDR2 SVGEGT come from the germline V gene. The CDR3 DNA follows: TGTGCCAGCAGTGATCTGGTGGGCCCCATGAACACTGAAGCTTTCTTT. Its translation: CASSDLVGPMNTEAFF.

This clonotype was counted only a few times. The V and J genes are TRBV7-9 and TRBJ1-1, with a weak D call TRBD1 (6 bases). This CDR3 is 15 amino acids long. CDR1 and CDR2 (germline): SEHNR, FQNEAQ (reference sequence). Trimming took off 6 bases at V and 0 bases at J, with 14 bases between the two ends. The CDR3 region is CASRTTGTLNTEAFF. CDR3 bases: TGTGCCAGCAGAACTACAGGGACATTGAACACTGAAGCTTTCTTT.

The chain combines TRBV14 with TRBJ2-7, with 8 bases lining up with TRBD2. With V trimmed by 0 bases and J by 2 bases, 9 bases remained unmatched. Germline values: CDR1 SGHDN, CDR2 FVKESK. CDR3 length: 17 residues. The CDR3 nucleotides read TGTGCCAGCAGCCAAGATAGCGGGGACACCGCTACCTACGAGCAGTACTTC. It encodes CASSQDSGDTATYEQYF. The full variable domain, in which reference TRBV14 and TRBJ2-7 provide the parts outside the CDR3, is EAGVTQFPSHSVIEKGQTVTLRCDPISGHDNLYWYRRVMGKEIKFLLHFVKESKQDESGMPNNRFLAERTGGTYSTLKVQPAELEDSGVYFCASSQDSGDTATYEQYFGPGTRLTVT.

Of note for this clonotype: One base away lies a much larger clone, so this may be a sequencing read error. The CDR3 DNA follows: TGTGCCAGCAGCGACCCCTTAGAAGGCAACACCTTC. Protein: CASSDPLEGNTF. The V gene is TRBV9, the J gene TRBJ1-2; D unclear. CDR3 length: 12 residues. V was clipped by 3 bases and J by 12 bases, with 15 bases between them. Germline V gene data show CDR1 as SGDLS and CDR2 as YYNGEE.